This T cell receptor (beta chain) is drawn from a study of T cells of healthy individuals. MiXCR was run by TCRdb on the 5' RACE reads, yielding one entry per CDR3 protein. The sample carries over 95,000 distinct CDR3 sequences, around 17% recorded once. V was pared by 1 base and J by 3 bases, with 10 bases between. Germline loops: CDR1 LGHNA, CDR2 YNFKEQ. The CDR3 has 15 residues. This clonotype was observed many times. The chain combines TRBV4-2 with TRBJ1-3; D perhaps matches TRBD1 (6 bases). This TCR came from a human donor in good health. CDR3 sequence (DNA): TGTGCCAGCAGCCAAGGAGGCAGGGGTGGAAACACCATATATTTT. Translated: CASSQGGRGGNTIYF.